The clone carrying this TCR beta chain appeared many times. This record comes from a study of T-cell memory formation after mild COVID-19. Study-wide background: Largely donor-specific TCR clusters were found.

cDNA libraries for TCR alpha and TCR beta, carrying sample barcodes and UMIs, came from 5'RACE with constant-segment primers. TCRdb re-called the 5' RACE reads through MiXCR, storing one row per CDR3 protein. Of 250,000 to 300,000 distinct CDR3 sequences in the sample, 15% to 20% were seen once. The CDR3 has 15 residues. Germline V gene data show CDR1 as DFQATT and CDR2 as SNEGSKA (reference sequence). V was shortened by 1 base and J by 3 bases, with 13 bases between the two germline ends. This TCR derives from a man aged 18-30 years who had mild COVID-19 (a few samples of this study predate the infection). Cell type and time point are not known. This rearrangement joins TRBV20-1 to TRBJ2-1; D unresolved. The specimen sequenced was PBMCs or a T cell subset sorted from them (not recorded which). Here the CDR3 reads CSARVLKGNYNEQFF. The CDR3 nucleotides are TGCAGTGCTAGAGTCCTTAAAGGGAACTACAATGAGCAGTTCTTC.